The 32 T cell receptor beta chains presented below share a single source sample, sequenced in a study of CD8 T cells in ankylosing spondylitis. TCRdb fed the 5' RACE reads into MiXCR, producing one record per CDR3 protein. The repertoire holds approximately 130,000 distinct CDR3 sequences, with over 10% as singletons. The specimen was blood, either unsorted or a sorted T cell fraction (not recorded which). Receptor source: a female donor with ankylosing spondylitis or in good health (not recorded which).

This chain uses TRBV7-9 with TRBJ1-1; 8 positions agree with TRBD1. The CDR3 runs 15 residues. In germline, CDR1 is SEHNR, CDR2 FQNEAQ (reference sequence). V lost 5 bases to trimming and J lost 5 bases; unmatched junction nucleotides: 10. The CDR3 nucleotides read TGTGCCAGCAGCCCGAACCAGGGGGCGTGGACTGAAGCTTTCTTT. It yields the protein CASSPNQGAWTEAFF.

This clonotype was counted many times. The V gene is TRBV7-2, the J gene TRBJ2-1, with 10 nucleotides matching TRBD1. J lost 9 bases, V lost 4 bases, and 15 bases had no gene match. Germline loops: CDR1 SGHTA, CDR2 FQGNSA. This CDR3 region has 17 residues. CDR3 sequence: CASSSFFRQGASGEQFF. The CDR3 coding sequence is TGTGCCAGCAGCTCGTTTTTCCGACAGGGGGCTTCGGGTGAGCAGTTCTTC.

Worth noting for this clonotype: This may be a read error: a much more frequent sequence differs by one nucleotide. The chain employs TRBV20-1 and TRBJ2-7; 8 nucleotides line up with TRBD2. This CDR3 spans 13 amino acids. Per germline, CDR1 DFQATT and CDR2 SNEGSKA (reference sequence). Unmatched junction bases numbered 6, after V lost 2 bases and J lost 6 bases. For the CDR3, the DNA is TGCAGTGCTAGACGGGGGGGTATACCCGAGCAGTACTTC. Protein: CSARRGGIPEQYF.

The chain combines TRBV11-2 with TRBJ2-2, with D hard to call. V was trimmed by 3 bases and J by 5 bases, leaving 16 bases between them. CDR3 length equals 16 residues. CDR1 and CDR2 (germline): SGHAT, FQNNGV. CDR3 sequence: CASSFPGLIPTGELFF. The CDR3 DNA reads as TGTGCCAGCAGCTTCCCCGGGCTCATTCCTACCGGGGAGCTGTTTTTT. Full variable domain (remainder filled in from reference TRBV11-2 and TRBJ2-2): EAGVAQSPRYKIIEKRQSVAFWCNPISGHATLYWYQQILGQGPKLLIQFQNNGVVDDSQLPKDRFSAERLKGVDSTLKIQPAKLEDSAVYLCASSFPGLIPTGELFFGEGSRLTVL.

Many counts were recorded for this clonotype. The chain uses TRBV19 and TRBJ2-1, with 10 nucleotides matching TRBD1. In germline, CDR1 is LNHDA, CDR2 SQIVND (reference sequence). The CDR3 length is 15 residues. V shed 7 bases, J shed 4 bases, and the junction held 7 bases outside the gene matches. The CDR3 here is CASKPGTGEYNEQFF. The CDR3 nucleotides are TGTGCCAGTAAGCCCGGGACAGGGGAGTACAATGAGCAGTTCTTC.

This clonotype was seen at least ten times. The chain carries TRBV12-2 and TRBJ2-1; the D call of TRBD2 is as the table states it, not checked on the DNA. TRBV12-2 is designated a pseudogene. The CDR3 loop spans 17 amino acids. The CDR3 nucleotides are TGTGCAAGTCGCTTCTGTAGCGGGAGGGGCTCCTACAATGAGCAGTTCTTC. Its translation: CASRFCSGRGSYNEQFF.

The chain links TRBV7-3 to TRBJ2-2; the match to TRBD1 covers 7 bases. The CDR3 runs 16 residues. The ends lost 4 bases at V and 2 bases at J; junction bases unmatched: 7. Germline CDR1 SGHTA, CDR2 FQGTGA. CDR3 coding DNA: TGTGCCAGCAGCTCGCAGGGGGTGGTTAACACCGGGGAGCTGTTTTTT. Translated, it gives CASSSQGVVNTGELFF. The full variable domain, with the rest looked up from reference TRBV7-3 and TRBJ2-2, is GAGVSQTPSNKVTEKGKYVELRCDPISGHTALYWYRQSLGQGPEFLIYFQGTGAADDSGLPNDRFFAVRPEGSVSTLKIQRTERGDSAVYLCASSSQGVVNTGELFFGEGSRLTVL.

Many counts were recorded for this clonotype. The chain is built from TRBV5-6 and TRBJ2-1; TRBD2 agrees at 9 bases. The CDR3 is 16 residues long. CDR1 is SGHDT and CDR2 is YYEEEE in the germline V gene. V lost 4 bases to trimming and J lost 7 bases; unmatched junction nucleotides: 12. CDR3 loop: CASSPETSGRINEQFF. CDR3 sequence (DNA): TGTGCCAGCAGCCCGGAGACTAGCGGCCGCATTAATGAGCAGTTCTTC.

DNA of the CDR3: TGTGCCAGCAGCTTTGGGGGATACAATGAGCAGTTCTTC. Translation: CASSFGGYNEQFF. The chain combines TRBV5-5 with TRBJ2-1; possibly TRBD1 or TRBD2 for D (5 bases each). CDR3 length: 13 amino acids. Trimming removed 2 bases from V and 4 bases from J, with 7 bases in between. CDR1 SGHKS and CDR2 YYEKEE come from the germline V gene (reference sequence).

This clonotype was picked up one time. Sequence at one end of the junction differs from germline and may be a read error. This chain links TRBV5-1 with TRBJ1-2, with D maybe TRBD1 (5 bases). CDR3 size: 18 residues. Germline V gives CDR1 SGHRS, CDR2 YFSETQ. Here the CDR3 reads CASSLPTVLEGANYGDTF. In DNA form, the CDR3 reads TGCGCCAGCAGCTTGCCGACAGTCTTAGAGGGCGCTAACTATGGCGACACCTTC.

Many counts were recorded for this clonotype. The rearrangement uses TRBV10-2 and TRBJ2-3, with D hard to call. V lost 0 bases and J 5 bases, leaving 9 bases between the germline ends. The CDR3 is made up of 14 amino acids. Germline lookup yields CDR1 WSHSY and CDR2 SAAADI. The CDR3 nucleotides read TGCGCCAGCAGTGAGTCGACCAGGCAAGATACGCAGTATTTT. Translated: CASSESTRQDTQYF.

This clonotype was seen ten or more times. The chain recombines TRBV3-1 with TRBJ1-6; D perhaps matches TRBD1 (5 bases). With 1 base removed from V and 6 bases from J, the gap between germline ends came to 10 bases. CDR1 is LGHDT, CDR2 YNNKEL, per germline (reference sequence). The CDR3 runs 15 residues. This chain's CDR3 is CASSQVETANSPLHF. In DNA, the CDR3 is TGTGCCAGCAGCCAAGTGGAGACAGCTAATTCACCCCTCCACTTT. Together with reference TRBV3-1 and TRBJ1-6, the CDR3 gives the full variable domain: DTAVSQTPKYLVTQMGNDKSIKCEQNLGHDTMYWYKQDSKKFLKIMFSYNNKELIINETVPNRFSPKSPDKAHLNLHINSLELGDSAVYFCASSQVETANSPLHFGNGTRLTVT.

This clonotype was seen ten or more times. The gene calls are TRBV27 and TRBJ2-3, with D maybe TRBD2 (6 bases). CDR3 length: 14 residues. The ends were cut back, 1 base at V and 3 bases at J, with 8 bases in the middle. From germline, CDR1 is MNHEY and CDR2 SMNVEV (reference sequence). The CDR3 spells CASSLYAGTDTQYF. Here the CDR3 DNA reads TGTGCCAGCAGTTTATACGCGGGGACAGATACGCAGTATTTT.

This clonotype was found many times. This chain joins TRBV12-3 or TRBV12-4 and TRBJ1-2, with 7 nucleotides matching TRBD1. The CDR3 is 14 residues long. The trim removed 6 bases at V and 4 bases at J, leaving 8 bases unmatched. CDR3 DNA sequence: TGTGCCAGCAGCTGGGACTCAGGGGGCTATGGCTACACCTTC. It translates to CASSWDSGGYGYTF.

The sample holds many counts of this clonotype. The rearrangement links TRBV7-2 to TRBJ1-1, with no clear D. The CDR3 sequence is 12 residues long. Per germline, CDR1 SGHTA and CDR2 FQGNSA. The germline V and J ends were trimmed by 3 bases and 11 bases, with 13 bases remaining between them. The CDR3 is CASSLVRDYAFF. The CDR3 DNA is TGTGCCAGCAGCTTGGTTAGGGATTATGCTTTCTTT.

This clonotype was observed many times. The rearrangement links TRBV7-2 to TRBJ2-1; TRBD2 matches at 10 bases. The CDR3 loop spans 15 amino acids. The ends lost 1 base at V and 8 bases at J; junction bases unmatched: 5. The V gene's germline CDR1 is SGHTA and CDR2 FQGNSA. CDR3 in amino acids: CASSLVASGGYEQFF. In DNA form, the CDR3 reads TGTGCCAGCAGCTTAGTGGCTAGCGGGGGCTATGAGCAGTTCTTC.

The chain is built from TRBV28 and TRBJ2-2, with 7 nucleotides matching TRBD1. CDR3 length: 15 residues. After removal of 6 bases from V and 7 bases from J, the junction contained 11 bases not matched to a gene. Germline CDR1 and CDR2: MDHEN and SYDVKM. CDR3 in DNA: TGTGCCAGCAGCCCTCGAATTGGGACAGTCGGGGAGCTGTTTTTT. Protein: CASSPRIGTVGELFF. Drawing the rest from reference TRBV28 and TRBJ2-2, the complete variable domain is DVKVTQSSRYLVKRTGEKVFLECVQDMDHENMFWYRQDPGLGLRLIYFSYDVKMKEKGDIPEGYSVSREKKERFSLILESASTNQTSMYLCASSPRIGTVGELFFGEGSRLTVL.

This clonotype appeared many times. The chain employs TRBV2 and TRBJ2-1; 11 bases agree with TRBD2. The V gene's germline CDR1 is SNHLY and CDR2 FYNNEI. The CDR3 spans 15 residues. Germline trimming cut 2 bases from V and 7 bases from J; bases unmatched to any gene: 4. The CDR3: CASSESSGGANEQFF. The CDR3 DNA follows: TGTGCCAGCAGTGAAAGTAGCGGGGGGGCAAATGAGCAGTTCTTC.

This chain uses TRBV7-7 with TRBJ2-5, with D uncertain. Germline V CDR1 and CDR2: SSHAT, FNYEAQ (reference sequence). The CDR3 length is 13 residues. V lost 0 bases, J lost 5 bases, and 7 bases lay in between. CDR3 amino acids: CASSLALRETQYF. In DNA, the CDR3 is TGTGCCAGCAGCTTAGCTCTGCGGGAGACCCAGTACTTC.

There are many counts of this clonotype. V gene TRBV20-1 combines with J gene TRBJ2-4; D unresolved. The CDR3 length is 13 residues. Germline V gene data show CDR1 as DFQATT and CDR2 as SNEGSKA (reference sequence). Trimming took off 3 bases at V and 6 bases at J, with 12 bases between the two ends. CDR3 nucleotide sequence: TGCAGTGCTAGTGGGAACTTCCGAAACATTCAGTACTTC. Translation: CSASGNFRNIQYF.

This clonotype was picked up many times. The chain couples TRBV12-3 or TRBV12-4 to TRBJ1-1, with D possibly being TRBD1 (6 bases). Between the trimmed V and J ends, which lost 1 base and 4 bases, there was a span of 10 bases. This CDR3 spans 14 amino acids. CDR3 amino acids: CASSLEDRPTEAFF. CDR3 coding DNA: TGTGCCAGCAGTTTAGAAGACAGGCCCACTGAAGCTTTCTTT.

This clonotype was recorded at least ten times. The CDR3 DNA is TGCGCCAGCAGCTTAAGCCTGGACACCGGGGAGCTGTTTTTT. Its protein is CASSLSLDTGELFF. The gene calls are TRBV5-1 and TRBJ2-2, with D uncertain. The V gene lost 2 bases and the J gene lost 3 bases, with 8 bases spanning the gap. CDR1 and CDR2 (germline): SGHRS, YFSETQ. CDR3 length: 14 residues.

This clonotype appeared many times. The rearrangement joins TRBV11-1 to TRBJ2-1, with 7 nucleotides matching TRBD2. The J segment lost 0 bases and the V segment lost 0 bases, leaving 8 bases of the junction unmatched. This CDR3 is built from 18 residues. Germline CDR1 and CDR2: SGHAT and FQDESV (reference sequence). In DNA form, the CDR3 reads TGTGCCAGCAGCTTAGCGGGACTACTAGACGACTCCTACAATGAGCAGTTCTTC. It translates to CASSLAGLLDDSYNEQFF.

Ten or more counts support this clonotype. CDR3 in amino acids: CASNPDPGTSEQYF. The CDR3 DNA follows: TGTGCCAGTAATCCTGATCCCGGGACTTCCGAGCAGTACTTC. The chain carries TRBV19 and TRBJ2-7, with TRBD2 as a possible D gene (6 bases). Trimming removed 7 bases at V and 6 bases at J, with 19 bases between. Germline CDR1 and CDR2: LNHDA and SQIVND (reference sequence). CDR3 size: 14 residues. Supplemented by reference TRBV19 and TRBJ2-7, the full variable domain reads DGGITQSPKYLFRKEGQNVTLSCEQNLNHDAMYWYRQDPGQGLRLIYYSQIVNDFQKGDIAEGYSVSREKKESFPLTVTSAQKNPTAFYLCASNPDPGTSEQYFGPGTRLTVT.

Ten or more counts support this clonotype. This chain joins TRBV24-1 and TRBJ2-6, with D perhaps being TRBD1 or TRBD2 (6 bases each). V lost 2 bases, J lost 4 bases, and 8 bases lay in between. Germline V gene lookup returns CDR1 KGHDR and CDR2 SFDVKD. The CDR3 totals 15 residues. CDR3 coding DNA: TGTGCCACCAGTGATTCGGGGGCCGGGGCCAACGTCCTGACTTTC. Translated: CATSDSGAGANVLTF.

Ten or more counts support this clonotype. This rearrangement joins TRBV29-1 to TRBJ2-7; TRBD1 matches at 8 bases. CDR3 length: 13 residues. Germline loops: CDR1 SQVTM, CDR2 ANQGSEA. With V trimmed by 4 bases and J by 4 bases, 6 bases remained unmatched. DNA for the CDR3: TGCAGCGTTGCAACAGGGGGTCGATACGAGCAGTACTTC. Amino acid sequence: CSVATGGRYEQYF.

Turning to this clonotype: A much larger clone differs by one base, so this may be a read error. This rearrangement joins TRBV12-3 or TRBV12-4 to TRBJ1-1; tentative D call: TRBD1 (6 bases). This CDR3 contains 12 residues. The V gene lost 11 bases and the J gene lost 6 bases, with 16 bases spanning the gap. The CDR3 bases are TGTGCCGGCAACGGGGGCCGGTCTGAAGCTTTCTTT. Translated: CAGNGGRSEAFF.

As to this clonotype: A much larger clonotype is one base distant, so this may be a read error. The chain combines TRBV7-2 with TRBJ2-1; TRBD2 matches 11 bases. This CDR3 is built from 16 residues. Losses at the gene ends were 5 bases for V and 0 bases for J; bases not matched to a gene: 3. Germline lookup yields CDR1 SGHTA and CDR2 FQGNSA. The DNA of the CDR3 is TGTGCCAGCAGCGAGGGACTAGCGGCCTCCTACAATGAGCAGTTCTTC. This encodes CASSEGLAASYNEQFF.

This clonotype showed up many times. The V gene is TRBV10-3, the J gene TRBJ1-2; the match to TRBD1 covers 8 bases. The ends lost 0 bases at V and 7 bases at J; junction bases unmatched: 7. The CDR3 sequence is 15 residues long. Germline V CDR1 and CDR2: ENHRY, SYGVKD. CDR3 DNA sequence: TGTGCCATCAGTGAGTCGAACAGGGGGAATAGTGGCTACACCTTC. This translates into CAISESNRGNSGYTF.

This clonotype was detected many times. The gene calls are TRBV15 and TRBJ1-3; no clear D gene. From germline, CDR1 is LNHNV and CDR2 YYDKDF (reference sequence). This CDR3 is 18 amino acids long. V lost 0 bases, J lost 3 bases, and 18 bases lay in between. The CDR3: CATSRDRGSPSRGNTIYF. The CDR3 DNA sequence: TGTGCCACCAGCAGAGATCGGGGTTCCCCCTCCCGTGGAAACACCATATATTTT.

This clonotype was recorded many times. The genes are TRBV24-1 and TRBJ1-1; no reliable D call. V was cut by 0 bases and J by 4 bases, with 8 bases left in between. CDR3 length equals 14 residues. Germline V gene sequence: CDR1 KGHDR, CDR2 SFDVKD. The CDR3 DNA sequence: TGTGCCACCAGTGATTTGGGTTCGCCCACTGAAGCTTTCTTT. Protein: CATSDLGSPTEAFF.

This clonotype was counted at least ten times. The chain recombines TRBV7-9 with TRBJ1-2; a weak D match, TRBD1 (6 bases). Germline V CDR1 and CDR2: SEHNR, FQNEAQ (reference sequence). Trimming removed 9 bases at V and 5 bases at J, with 28 bases between. The CDR3 covers 17 residues. The CDR3 reads CASALGKSGVKLYGYTF. For the CDR3, the DNA is TGTGCCAGTGCCTTGGGGAAGTCAGGGGTTAAGCTGTATGGCTACACCTTC.